The clone carrying this T cell receptor (beta chain) occurred many times. The antigen remains undetermined. CDR1 and CDR2 from the germline V gene are DFQATT and SNEGSKA (reference sequence). The V end was cut by 4 bases, the J end by 2 bases, with 8 bases between. CDR3 length: 12 amino acids. This specimen comes from a study of CD8 T cells in ankylosing spondylitis. TCR beta libraries were made by quantitative 5'-RACE with molecular barcodes. One entry per CDR3 protein results from TCRdb running MiXCR on the 5' RACE reads. The sample has about 240,000 distinct CDR3 sequences; approximately 12% are singletons. Findings and caveats of the study: The study looked at matched synovial fluid samples from ankylosing spondylitis patients. Disease-linked clones were reported to be significantly enriched there. Made up of under 10 highly homologous variants, a TCR beta motif appeared characteristic of ankylosing spondylitis blood.

Sequencing was performed on blood, either unsorted or a sorted T cell fraction (not recorded which). The chain joins TRBV20-1 to TRBJ1-1, with D uncertain. This receptor was obtained from a male donor with ankylosing spondylitis or in good health (not recorded which). Here the CDR3 reads CSAKIPNTEAFF. In DNA, the CDR3 is TGCAGTGCTAAAATACCAAACACTGAAGCTTTCTTT.